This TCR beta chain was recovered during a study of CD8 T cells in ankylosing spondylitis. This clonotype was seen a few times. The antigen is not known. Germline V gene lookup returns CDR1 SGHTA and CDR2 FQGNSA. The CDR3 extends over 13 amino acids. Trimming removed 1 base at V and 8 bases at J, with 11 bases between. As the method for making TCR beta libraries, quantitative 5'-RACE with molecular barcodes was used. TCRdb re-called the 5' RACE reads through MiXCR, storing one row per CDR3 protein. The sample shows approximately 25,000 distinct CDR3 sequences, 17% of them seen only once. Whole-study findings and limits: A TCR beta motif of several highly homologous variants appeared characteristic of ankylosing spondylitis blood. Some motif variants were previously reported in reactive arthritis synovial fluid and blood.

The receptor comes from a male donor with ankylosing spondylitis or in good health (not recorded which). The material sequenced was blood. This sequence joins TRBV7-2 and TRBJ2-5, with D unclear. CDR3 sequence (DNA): TGTGCCAGCAGCTTAGGGGCCGCCCGAACCCAGTACTTC. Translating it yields CASSLGAARTQYF.